This is a list of T cell receptor beta chains from one sample in a study of T cell repertoires in cytomegalovirus infection. TCRdb reprocessed the reads via MiXCR and lists one record per CDR3 protein. This table has roughly 600,000 distinct CDR3 sequences, 24% appearing once. Sequenced: CD8+ T cells from PBMCs. These receptor sequences come from a human donor in good health (CMV status not recorded). Some clones in this sample may be carry-over from other donors' samples. The CDR3 runs from the conserved cysteine through the conserved F or W.

V gene: TRBV7-9
J gene: TRBJ2-6
CDR3 protein: CANSHRAGTISGANVLTF

V gene: TRBV7-8
J gene: TRBJ2-1
CDR3 protein: CASSLTARWGARIRNEQFF

V gene: TRBV7-2
J gene: TRBJ1-2
CDR3 protein: CASSSKPTGNYGYTF

V gene: TRBV12-3/TRBV12-4
J gene: TRBJ2-5
CDR3 protein: CASSLVLTGRTQYF

V gene: TRBV14
J gene: TRBJ1-6
CDR3 protein: CASSPTGQGSSPLHF

V gene: TRBV15
J gene: TRBJ2-3
CDR3 protein: CATSSFPGQDIDTQYF

V gene: TRBV7-6
J gene: TRBJ2-3
CDR3 protein: CASSFRVPRIADTQYF

V gene: TRBV7-2
J gene: TRBJ2-7
CDR3 protein: CASSLVSGLAGARYEQYF

V gene: TRBV4-1
J gene: TRBJ2-6
CDR3 protein: CASSQGTGESGANVLTF

V gene: TRBV12-3/TRBV12-4
J gene: TRBJ1-1
CDR3 protein: CASSLEGAATEAFF

V gene: TRBV7-2
J gene: TRBJ2-5
CDR3 protein: CASSSGVYQETQYF

V gene: TRBV7-9
J gene: TRBJ2-2
CDR3 protein: CASSLADPGELFF

V gene: TRBV20-1
J gene: TRBJ1-6
CDR3 protein: CSALGTNSRPLHF

V gene: TRBV10-3
J gene: TRBJ1-2
CDR3 protein: CAISEWDRRSTF

V gene: TRBV10-3
J gene: TRBJ2-1
CDR3 protein: CAIRIASETYNEQFF

V gene: TRBV10-3
J gene: TRBJ1-2
CDR3 protein: CASDTESYGYTF

V gene: TRBV20-1
J gene: TRBJ2-5
CDR3 protein: CSARDRLKSQETQYF

V gene: TRBV2
J gene: TRBJ1-1
CDR3 protein: CASSEFHAGMNTEAFF

V gene: TRBV6-5
J gene: TRBJ1-1
CDR3 protein: CASSYVILGEAFF

V gene: TRBV7-9
J gene: TRBJ1-2
CDR3 protein: CASSYRAEGYTF

V gene: TRBV12-3/TRBV12-4
J gene: TRBJ2-7
CDR3 protein: CASSYDWTYEQYF

V gene: TRBV28
J gene: TRBJ2-4
CDR3 protein: CATAGGPGAKNFQYF

V gene: TRBV7-7
J gene: TRBJ2-7
CDR3 protein: CASSPGHGGGDEQYF

V gene: TRBV20-1
J gene: TRBJ2-5
CDR3 protein: CSAPYPTGQETQYF

V gene: TRBV6-5
J gene: TRBJ2-1
CDR3 protein: CASSYDKPSSYNEQFF

V gene: TRBV11-2
J gene: TRBJ1-2
CDR3 protein: CASSLGEPGSYGFTF

V gene: TRBV27
J gene: TRBJ2-3
CDR3 protein: CASSTGDRRYF

V gene: TRBV5-5
J gene: TRBJ2-1
CDR3 protein: CASSVRSGGAYNEQFF

V gene: TRBV12-3/TRBV12-4
J gene: TRBJ1-1
CDR3 protein: CASTWGAAGTEAFF

V gene: TRBV10-3
J gene: TRBJ1-5
CDR3 protein: CAISESVDGSNQPQHF

V gene: TRBV6-6
J gene: TRBJ2-3
CDR3 protein: CASSHGDLDTQYF

V gene: TRBV25-1
J gene: TRBJ1-1
CDR3 protein: CASSKRESLNTEAFF

V gene: TRBV6-8
J gene: TRBJ2-1
CDR3 protein: CASSRDRGNEQFF

V gene: TRBV5-6
J gene: TRBJ2-2
CDR3 protein: CASTPEGGVRGTGELFF

V gene: TRBV7-8
J gene: TRBJ2-7
CDR3 protein: CASSLSRGTYEQYF

V gene: TRBV12-3/TRBV12-4
J gene: TRBJ1-5
CDR3 protein: CASSAPGDIQHF

V gene: TRBV7-6
J gene: TRBJ2-3
CDR3 protein: CASSFPQGASADTQYF

V gene: TRBV15
J gene: TRBJ2-3
CDR3 protein: CATSIRALAGVSSTDTQYF

V gene: TRBV7-2
J gene: TRBJ2-1
CDR3 protein: CASSPSTGYNEQFF

V gene: TRBV7-8
J gene: TRBJ1-1
CDR3 protein: CASSLARTRAMNTEAFF

V gene: TRBV15
J gene: TRBJ2-1
CDR3 protein: CATSGAGLVDNEQFF

V gene: TRBV7-8
J gene: TRBJ2-1
CDR3 protein: CASSPWGQGSYNEQFF

V gene: TRBV27
J gene: TRBJ2-1
CDR3 protein: CASSLFVGGLQGNEQFF

V gene: TRBV7-2
J gene: TRBJ1-2
CDR3 protein: CASSPRGDHYGYTF

V gene: TRBV29-1
J gene: TRBJ2-5
CDR3 protein: CSVEVPSELRYQETQYF